The next 5 T cell receptor beta chains were all read from a single sample in a study of control samples from healthy donors and cancer patients. Libraries were prepared by immunoSEQ multiplex PCR; TCRdb keeps only in-frame clonotypes and omits some of them. Of 150,000 to 200,000 clones in the sample, just over 90% were seen once. Source material: blood. The receptor source for this set is a man between 25 and 39 years old in good health.

The V gene is TRBV7-2, the J gene TRBJ1-2; D is ambiguous. V was clipped by 5 bases and J by 3 bases, with 10 bases between them. CDR1 and CDR2 (germline): SGHTA, FQGNSA. The CDR3 extends over 13 amino acids. The chain's CDR3 is CASSLDQHYGYTF. The CDR3 DNA reads TGTGCCAGCAGCCTCGATCAGCACTATGGCTACACCTTC.

The genes are TRBV5-5 and TRBJ1-5; 7 nucleotides agree with TRBD1. Trimming at V came to 1 base and at J to 5 bases, leaving 3 bases not matched to a gene. Germline V CDR1 and CDR2: SGHKS, YYEKEE (reference sequence). The CDR3 runs to 14 residues. CDR3 loop: CASSLTGDYQPQHF. CDR3 nucleotide sequence: TGTGCCAGCAGCTTGACAGGGGATTATCAGCCCCAGCATTTT.

V gene TRBV27 combines with J gene TRBJ2-1; tentative D call: TRBD2 (5 bases). Trimming removed 6 bases at V and 0 bases at J, with 12 bases between. The CDR3 extends over 15 amino acids. CDR1 and CDR2 (germline): MNHEY, SMNVEV (reference sequence). CDR3 nucleotide sequence: TGTGCCAGCAGCCCGGGAATAAGCTCCTACAATGAGCAGTTCTTC. Translating it yields CASSPGISSYNEQFF.

This clone has just a few counts. The chain recombines TRBV30 with TRBJ1-2, with unresolved D. The V end was cut by 2 bases, the J end by 5 bases, with 15 bases between. CDR1 is GTSNPN and CDR2 is SVGIG in the germline V gene (reference sequence). The CDR3 contains 14 residues. The CDR3 bases are TGTGCCTGGAGTCCCGACGCCGGAATATATGGCTACACCTTC. Its translation is CAWSPDAGIYGYTF.

The J gene is TRBJ2-2, the V gene TRBV5-4; no clear D. Trimming cost V 4 bases and J 2 bases, with 12 bases left between them. There are 15 residues in the CDR3. Germline CDR1 and CDR2: SGHNT and YYREEE (reference sequence). The CDR3 DNA sequence: TGTGCCAGCAGCGAGATGGTGAGAAACACCGGGGAGCTGTTTTTT. As protein: CASSEMVRNTGELFF.